The sequence of this T cell receptor (beta chain) was determined in a study of identical twins. General study results and limits: Insertions ran lower in abundant cord blood beta clonotypes, though not in memory repertoires. Beta out-of-frame twin sharing showed a weaker excess.

This clonotype is a singleton in its sample. As yet, its antigen is unknown. One entry per CDR3 protein, called by TCRdb with MiXCR from the 5' RACE reads. The data contain some 1,600,000 distinct CDR3 sequences, more than 30% of them singletons. Looked up from germline, CDR1 is SGHRS and CDR2 is YFSETQ. The CDR3 runs 16 residues. Trimming stripped 4 bases from V and 1 base from J, with 17 bases between. Sequenced sample: cord blood. This sequence was found in a newborn girl in good health. The rearrangement joins TRBV5-1 to TRBJ1-2; TRBD1 is a possible D gene (6 bases). CDR3 in DNA: TGCGCCAGCAGCGCGTTAACAGGGAGGGATAACTATGGCTACACCTTC. It yields the protein CASSALTGRDNYGYTF. Combining the CDR3 with reference TRBV5-1 and TRBJ1-2 gives the whole variable domain KAGVTQTPRYLIKTRGQQVTLSCSPISGHRSVSWYQQTPGQGLQFLFEYFSETQRNKGNFPGRFSGRQFSNSRSEMNVSTLELGDSALYLCASSALTGRDNYGYTFGSGTRLTVV.